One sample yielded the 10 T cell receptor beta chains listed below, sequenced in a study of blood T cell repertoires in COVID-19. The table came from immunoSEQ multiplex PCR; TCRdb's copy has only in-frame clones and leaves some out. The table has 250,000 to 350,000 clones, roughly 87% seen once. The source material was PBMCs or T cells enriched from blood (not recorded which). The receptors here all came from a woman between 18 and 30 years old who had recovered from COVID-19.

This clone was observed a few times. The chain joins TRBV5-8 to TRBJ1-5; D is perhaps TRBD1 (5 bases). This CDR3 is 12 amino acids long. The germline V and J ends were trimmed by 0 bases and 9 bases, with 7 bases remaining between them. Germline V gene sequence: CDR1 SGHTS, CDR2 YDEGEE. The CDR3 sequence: CASSLAQGPQHF. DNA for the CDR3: TGTGCCAGCAGCTTGGCCCAGGGGCCCCAGCATTTT.

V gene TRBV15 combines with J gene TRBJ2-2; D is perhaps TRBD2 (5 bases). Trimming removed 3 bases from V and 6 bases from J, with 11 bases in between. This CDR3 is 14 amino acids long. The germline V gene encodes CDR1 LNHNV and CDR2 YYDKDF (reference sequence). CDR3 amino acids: CATSRRELAGELFF. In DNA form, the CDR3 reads TGTGCCACCAGCAGGAGGGAACTGGCCGGGGAGCTGTTTTTT. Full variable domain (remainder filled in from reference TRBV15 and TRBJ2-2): DAMVIQNPRYQVTQFGKPVTLSCSQTLNHNVMYWYQQKSSQAPKLLFHYYDKDFNNEADTPDNFQSRRPNTSFCFLDIRSPGLGDTAMYLCATSRRELAGELFFGEGSRLTVL.

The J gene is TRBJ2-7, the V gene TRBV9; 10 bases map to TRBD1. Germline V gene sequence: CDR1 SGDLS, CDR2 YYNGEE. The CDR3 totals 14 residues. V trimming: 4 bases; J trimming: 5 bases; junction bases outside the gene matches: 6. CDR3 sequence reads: CASSPDRGFNEQYF. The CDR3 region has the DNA TGTGCCAGCAGCCCGGACAGGGGGTTTAACGAGCAGTACTTC.

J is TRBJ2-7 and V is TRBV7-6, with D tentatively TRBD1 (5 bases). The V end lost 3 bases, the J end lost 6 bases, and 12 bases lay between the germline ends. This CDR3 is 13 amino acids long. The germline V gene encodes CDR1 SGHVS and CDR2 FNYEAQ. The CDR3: CASSLAGSAEQYF. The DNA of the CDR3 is TGTGCCAGCAGCTTGGCAGGGTCGGCCGAGCAGTACTTC.

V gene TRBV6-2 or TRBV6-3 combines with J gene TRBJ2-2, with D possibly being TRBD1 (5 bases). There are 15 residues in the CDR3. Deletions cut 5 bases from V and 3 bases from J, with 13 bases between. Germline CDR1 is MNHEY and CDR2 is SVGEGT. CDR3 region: CASSKTASYTGELFF. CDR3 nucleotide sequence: TGTGCCAGCAGTAAGACAGCGTCCTACACCGGGGAGCTGTTTTTT.

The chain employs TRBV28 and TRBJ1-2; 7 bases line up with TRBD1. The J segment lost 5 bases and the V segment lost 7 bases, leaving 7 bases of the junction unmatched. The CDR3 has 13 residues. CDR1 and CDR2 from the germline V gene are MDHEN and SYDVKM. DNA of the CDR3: TGTGCCAGCACTGTAGGGACAGATTATGGCTACACCTTC. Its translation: CASTVGTDYGYTF.

The chain's CDR3 is CASSLRTGTDTQYF. The CDR3 DNA sequence: TGTGCCAGCAGTCTAAGGACAGGGACAGATACGCAGTATTTT. This sequence joins TRBV6-5 and TRBJ2-3, with 8 nucleotides matching TRBD1. V gave up 5 bases and J gave up 3 bases; unmatched junction bases: 4. Germline lookup yields CDR1 MNHEY and CDR2 SVGAGI. The CDR3 is made up of 14 amino acids.

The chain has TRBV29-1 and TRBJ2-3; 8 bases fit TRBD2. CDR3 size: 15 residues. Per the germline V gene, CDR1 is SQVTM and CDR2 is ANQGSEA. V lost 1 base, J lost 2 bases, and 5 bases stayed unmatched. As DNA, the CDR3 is TGCAGCGTTGAAGGTCGGGAGGGCCCCACAGATACGCAGTATTTT. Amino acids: CSVEGREGPTDTQYF.

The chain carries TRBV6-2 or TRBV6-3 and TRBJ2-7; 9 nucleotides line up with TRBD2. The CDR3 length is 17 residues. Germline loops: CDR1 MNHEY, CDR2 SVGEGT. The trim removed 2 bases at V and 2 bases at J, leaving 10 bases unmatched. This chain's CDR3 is CASSYTARTSVTYEQYF. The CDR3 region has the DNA TGTGCCAGCAGTTACACCGCTCGGACTAGCGTTACCTACGAGCAGTACTTC.

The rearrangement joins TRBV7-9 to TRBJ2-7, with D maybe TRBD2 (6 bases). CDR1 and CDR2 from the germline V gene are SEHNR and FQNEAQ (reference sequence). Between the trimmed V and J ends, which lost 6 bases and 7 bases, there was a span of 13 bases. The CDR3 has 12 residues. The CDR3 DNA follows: TGTGCCAGCAGATCTACAGGAGGGGAGCAGTACTTC. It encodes CASRSTGGEQYF.